The source of this T cell receptor beta chain is a study of shared clonotypes between healthy human individuals. Study results and limitations: Sampling included only blood; tissue repertoires likely differ. Since donors were few, the genetic and exposure-history diversity represented was limited.

The length of the CDR3 is 14 residues. Germline CDR1 is MNHEY and CDR2 is SVGAGI. V lost 2 bases, J lost 4 bases, and 9 bases lay in between. Concerning this clone: What it binds is not known.

Samples underwent the assay at deep level. With ten immunoSEQ deep assay plates, unsorted PBMC DNA underwent sequencing. The data were produced by immunoSEQ multiplex PCR, yet TCRdb's version contains in-frame clones alone and is incomplete. The data hold about half a million clones, with roughly 80% observed a single time. Sample: PBMCs. The chain links TRBV6-5 to TRBJ2-1; maybe TRBD1 (5 bases). The sequence came from a woman in her thirties or forties in good health. Some clones in this sample may be carry-over from other donors' samples. The CDR3 region has the DNA TGTGCCAGCAGTTACCAGGGCGGATACAATGAGCAGTTCTTC. Encoded protein: CASSYQGGYNEQFF.